This TCR beta chain emerged from a study of a mutant IDH1 vaccine in newly diagnosed glioma. Concerning this clone itself: Its target is not known.

V was shortened by 4 bases and J by 13 bases, with 14 bases between the two germline ends. The CDR3 runs 12 residues. Germline values: CDR1 WSHSY, CDR2 SAAADI. Produced via immunoSEQ multiplex PCR; TCRdb's table is partial and in-frame only. The data hold tens of thousands of clones, with approximately 82% observed a single time. The time point: week 47, end of study. With topical imiquimod, each dose of the vaccine consisted of 300 ug of mutant IDH1 20-mer peptide. This sequence joins TRBV10-2 and TRBJ2-1, with D hard to call. Material: PBMCs, obtained from a glioma patient whose treatment included an IDH1 peptide vaccine. This TCR was sampled from a man between 18 and 29 years old with glioma. Some clones in this sample may be carry-over from other donors' samples. The CDR3 reads CASSVGSLGQFF. The CDR3 DNA reads TGCGCCAGCAGTGTCGGAAGCCTTGGCCAGTTCTTC.